A single sample gave rise to the 16 T cell receptor beta chains below, sequenced in a study of identical twins. TCRdb analysed the 5' RACE reads with MiXCR anew, one entry per CDR3 protein. The table includes 1,800,000 or so distinct CDR3 sequences, more than 30% detected once. Sequenced input: cord blood. The receptors here all came from a newborn girl in good health.

The rearrangement uses TRBV20-1 and TRBJ1-2; TRBD1 aligns across 7 bases. This CDR3 is built from 13 residues. Germline-derived CDR1 and CDR2 are DFQATT and SNEGSKA (reference sequence). J lost 4 bases, V lost 0 bases, and 2 bases had no gene match. The CDR3 DNA follows: TGCAGTGCTAGAGAACCAGGGGGCTATGGCTACACCTTC. This translates into CSAREPGGYGYTF.

A word on this clonotype: Germline is not matched at one junction end, which may reflect a read error. This chain connects TRBV12-3 or TRBV12-4 to TRBJ1-1; D perhaps matches TRBD1 (5 bases). The CDR3 spans 19 residues. DNA for the CDR3: TGTACCAGCAGCACAGAAACTAAAGCCCGGGACCCCTCGAGCACTGAAGCTTTCTTT. This codes for CTSSTETKARDPSSTEAFF.

The rearrangement joins TRBV6-6 to TRBJ2-1; 8 nucleotides align to TRBD2. Germline V gene lookup returns CDR1 MNHNY and CDR2 SVGAGI (reference sequence). V lost 8 bases and J lost 6; bases outside the gene matches: 0. This CDR3 region has 11 residues. CDR3 in amino acids: CASAGGNEQFF. DNA of the CDR3: TGTGCCAGCGCGGGAGGCAATGAGCAGTTCTTC.

The chain employs TRBV19 and TRBJ2-7, with D possibly TRBD1 on 6 matching bases. Germline-derived CDR1 and CDR2 are LNHDA and SQIVND (reference sequence). V gave up 1 base and J gave up 2 bases, with 15 bases separating them. This CDR3 is built from 16 residues. The CDR3 coding sequence is TGTGCCAGTAGTATAGGGATCGGGACATCGGCCTACGAGCAGTACTTC. Residues: CASSIGIGTSAYEQYF.

The J gene is TRBJ2-2, the V gene TRBV12-3 or TRBV12-4; the match to TRBD2 covers 16 bases. V shed 6 bases and J 5 bases; nucleotides not matched to a gene: 9. This CDR3 is built from 18 residues. The CDR3 loop is CASRCGTSGRARTGELFF. The CDR3 bases are TGTGCCAGCAGATGCGGGACTAGCGGGAGGGCCAGGACCGGGGAGCTGTTTTTT.

A word on this clonotype: The junction departs from germline at one end; a sequencing error may be responsible. The chain employs TRBV27 and TRBJ1-2; D is undetermined. Germline V lookup: CDR1 MNHEY, CDR2 SMNVEV (reference sequence). The CDR3 contains 12 residues. CDR3 amino acids: CASSGGHGGHTF. For the CDR3, the DNA is TGTGCCAGCAGTGGCGGGCATGGTGGCCACACCTTC.

This clonotype was seen a handful of times. The chain combines TRBV6-5 with TRBJ1-6; 7 bases match TRBD1. This CDR3 is built from 15 residues. V was pared by 2 bases and J by 6 bases, with 4 bases of the junction left unmatched. Germline CDR1 MNHEY, CDR2 SVGAGI. The CDR3 DNA reads as TGTGCCAGCAGTTACGAAGGGACAGTTAATTCACCCCTCCACTTT. This sequence encodes CASSYEGTVNSPLHF.

A remark on this clonotype: Its ends do not fully match the called genes, so a read error is possible. The chain links TRBV10-3 to TRBJ2-5; no firm D call. The J call may be wrong; the DNA end is better matched by TRBJ2-7. Per the germline V gene, CDR1 is ENHRY and CDR2 is SYGVKD. There are 12 residues in the CDR3. CDR3: CAVSDSALEQYF. The DNA of the CDR3 is TGTGCCGTCAGTGATTCGGCACTCGAGCAGTACTTC.

The chain uses TRBV14 and TRBJ1-2, with D possibly TRBD1 on 5 matching bases. Germline V lookup: CDR1 SGHDN, CDR2 FVKESK. V was clipped by 1 base and J by 8 bases, with 23 bases between them. The CDR3 has 17 residues. CDR3 residues: CASSQVGSWGLWGGYTF. CDR3 DNA sequence: TGTGCCAGCAGCCAAGTAGGAAGTTGGGGCCTTTGGGGAGGCTACACCTTC. The full variable domain, with the rest looked up from reference TRBV14 and TRBJ1-2, is EAGVTQFPSHSVIEKGQTVTLRCDPISGHDNLYWYRRVMGKEIKFLLHFVKESKQDESGMPNNRFLAERTGGTYSTLKVQPAELEDSGVYFCASSQVGSWGLWGGYTFGSGTRLTVV.

This sequence joins TRBV6-1 and TRBJ1-5; D may be TRBD1 (6 bases). V lost 7 bases and J lost 4, with 17 bases in between. The CDR3 covers 15 residues. Germline CDR1 is MNHNS and CDR2 is SASEGT. CDR3 bases: TGTGCCAGCAACGACGGTCCAGGGGTGAATCAGCCCCAGCATTTT. As protein: CASNDGPGVNQPQHF.

The chain links TRBV5-4 to TRBJ1-2; D perhaps matches TRBD1 (5 bases). From germline, CDR1 is SGHNT and CDR2 YYREEE (reference sequence). V was clipped by 4 bases and J by 1 base, with 26 bases between them. The CDR3 is 19 residues long. DNA of the CDR3: TGTGCCAGCAGCCCCATTCCATTAAATGGGGGAAAATATAACTATGGCTACACCTTC. It codes for CASSPIPLNGGKYNYGYTF.

This clonotype has more than one count but fewer than ten. This chain links TRBV29-1 with TRBJ1-2; unclear D gene. Germline V CDR1 and CDR2: SQVTM, ANQGSEA. The CDR3 extends over 13 amino acids. V shed 3 bases and J shed 2 bases, with 10 bases lying between them. Here the CDR3 reads CSVEGGPNYGYTF. CDR3 sequence (DNA): TGCAGCGTTGAGGGCGGCCCCAACTATGGCTACACCTTC.

The V gene is TRBV20-1, the J gene TRBJ2-7, with no clear D. The germline V and J ends were trimmed by 5 bases and 6 bases, with 14 bases remaining between them. Germline V CDR1 and CDR2: DFQATT, SNEGSKA (reference sequence). This CDR3 contains 12 residues. In nucleotides, the CDR3 is TGCAGTGCTCGCTCCCAGGATCGCGAGCAGTACTTC. This encodes CSARSQDREQYF.

This clonotype has just a few counts. J is TRBJ2-3 and V is TRBV7-9, with a possible D match to TRBD2 (5 bases). Germline values: CDR1 SEHNR, CDR2 FQNEAQ (reference sequence). V shed 0 bases and J shed 1 base, with 11 bases lying between them. The CDR3 runs to 16 residues. The CDR3: CASSLARRAGTDTQYF. For the CDR3, the DNA is TGTGCCAGCAGCTTAGCTCGACGAGCGGGCACAGATACGCAGTATTTT.

This clonotype has just a few counts. The rearrangement uses TRBV7-9 and TRBJ1-2; 8 bases are shared with TRBD1. The CDR3 is made up of 17 amino acids. V lost 3 bases, J lost 0 bases, and 9 bases stayed unmatched. CDR1 and CDR2 from the germline V gene are SEHNR and FQNEAQ (reference sequence). As DNA, the CDR3 is TGTGCCAGCAGCTTCCTTCGACAGGGGAGAGCTAACTATGGCTACACCTTC. Translation gives CASSFLRQGRANYGYTF.

This clonotype was recorded a few times. The rearrangement joins TRBV5-8 to TRBJ2-1; a weak D match, TRBD1 (6 bases). V lost 3 bases to trimming and J lost 4 bases, with 17 bases between them. The CDR3 totals 16 residues. CDR1 SGHTS and CDR2 YDEGEE come from the germline V gene. In DNA, the CDR3 is TGTGCCAGCAGCTGGGGGCGCTCCAGGGGTTACAATGAGCAGTTCTTC. Amino acids: CASSWGRSRGYNEQFF.